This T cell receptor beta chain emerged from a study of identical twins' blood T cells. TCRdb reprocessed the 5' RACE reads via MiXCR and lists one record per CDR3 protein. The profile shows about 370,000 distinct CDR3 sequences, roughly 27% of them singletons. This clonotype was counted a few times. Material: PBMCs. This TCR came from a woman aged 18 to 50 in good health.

CDR3 residues: CASSLSSGTANTEAFF. DNA for the CDR3: TGCGCCAGCAGCCTATCCTCCGGGACGGCGAACACTGAAGCTTTCTTT. V usage is TRBV5-1 and J usage is TRBJ1-1; weak D call: TRBD1 (5 bases). Trimming took off 4 bases at V and 1 base at J, with 17 bases between the two ends. Germline CDR1 reads SGHRS; CDR2 reads YFSETQ. The CDR3 length is 16 residues.